This TCR beta chain stems from a study of neurological immune-mediated disorders. The CDR3 extends over 16 amino acids. TCRdb redid the calling of the 5' RACE reads with MiXCR, one entry per CDR3 protein. The sample carries about 82,000 distinct CDR3 sequences, just over 2.5% recorded once. In the case of this clonotype: The junction departs from the called germline gene at one end, perhaps through a read error.

The sequencing sample was made of PBMCs. The chain has TRBV12-3 or TRBV12-4 and TRBJ1-5, with a tentative D call TRBD1 (5 bases). The receptor was isolated from a woman aged 30 to 39 with multiple sclerosis. For the CDR3, the DNA is TGTGCCAGCAGTTTTACAGGAAGCCAAACGGGTCAGCCCCAGAATTTT. It yields the protein CASSFTGSQTGQPQNF.